This TCR beta chain appears in the sequencing data of a study of cytomegalovirus exposure and HLA in healthy donors. The V end was cut by 5 bases, the J end by 0 bases, with 13 bases between. This CDR3 is 15 amino acids long. CDR1 and CDR2 (germline): SEHNR, FQNEAQ (reference sequence). The PCR made use of 60 Vbeta and 13 Jbeta primers. Authors' processing steps: The authors later counted around 80 million unique TCR beta chains, approximately 12 million of them shared. Sequencing used immunoSEQ multiplex PCR; TCRdb keeps in-frame clones, though not all of them. The V and J calls and clone size are taken from that table; D and trimming were inferred from the DNA. The sample carries 110,000 or so clones, 13% to 15% recorded once.

The sample was PBMCs. The source of this sequence is a female donor in good health and CMV-seronegative. The rearrangement uses TRBV7-9 and TRBJ1-1; perhaps TRBD1 as D (6 bases). CDR3 in DNA: TGTGCCAGCAGCATCAACGACAGGATGAACACTGAAGCTTTCTTT. Residues: CASSINDRMNTEAFF. The complete variable domain, with remaining parts taken from reference TRBV7-9 and TRBJ1-1, reads DTGVSQNPRHKITKRGQNVTFRCDPISEHNRLYWYRQTLGQGPEFLTYFQNEAQLEKSRLLSDRFSAERPKGSFSTLEIQRTEQGDSAMYLCASSINDRMNTEAFFGQGTRLTVV.